These T cell receptor beta chains were read from a single sample in a study of shared clonotypes between healthy human individuals. Method: immunoSEQ multiplex PCR; TCRdb's copy keeps in-frame clones and lacks some. Of about 730,000 clones listed, 55% to 75% are singletons. Sequenced material: memory CD4+ T cells sorted from blood. All receptors come from a woman under 40 in good health. Both conserved end residues are part of each CDR3. A D gene is named only where the DNA matches it firmly. Clone size is not always given. Where it is, it says once, few, many or a class for expanded clones.

DNA: TGTGCCAGCAGCCAAGGTTGGGATGAGCAGTTCTTC; CDR3: CASSQGWDEQFF; J: TRBJ2-1; size: many; V: TRBV14; D: -
DNA: TGTGCCAGCAGTGCCGCCGGGACAGGGGTGAACTATGGCTACACCTTC; CDR3: CASSAAGTGVNYGYTF; J: TRBJ1-2; size: -; V: TRBV6-1; D: TRBD1
DNA: TGTGCCAGCAGCTTAGACCCAGTAACTAATGAAAAACTGTTTTTT; CDR3: CASSLDPVTNEKLFF; J: TRBJ1-4; size: -; V: TRBV11-2; D: -
DNA: TGTGCCAGCAGTTCCGACAGGGTCTATCAGCCCCAGCATTTT; CDR3: CASSSDRVYQPQHF; J: TRBJ1-5; size: -; V: TRBV6-1; D: TRBD1
DNA: TGTGCCAGCACAGGCACCAGGGTTGGTGAGCAGTTCTTC; CDR3: CASTGTRVGEQFF; J: TRBJ2-1; size: few; V: TRBV6-1; D: -
DNA: TGTGCCACCAGCCCCCCTCGGACAGGCGAGCAGTACTTC; CDR3: CATSPPRTGEQYF; J: TRBJ2-7; size: -; V: TRBV15; D: TRBD1
DNA: TGTGCCAGCAGCTTGGCACTAGCGGGAGAATACGAGCAGTACTTC; CDR3: CASSLALAGEYEQYF; J: TRBJ2-7; size: -; V: TRBV5-4; D: TRBD2
DNA: TGTGCCAGCAGCCCGCAGGGTTACAATGAGCAGTTCTTC; CDR3: CASSPQGYNEQFF; J: TRBJ2-1; size: -; V: TRBV7-3; D: -
DNA: TGTGCCAGCAACCCGGGACAGGGGGCTGATGGCTACACCTTC; CDR3: CASNPGQGADGYTF; J: TRBJ1-2; size: -; V: TRBV6-5; D: TRBD1
DNA: TGTGCCAGCAGCTTAAGACAGGGGGCTTTGTCTACTAATGAAAAACTGTTTTTT; CDR3: CASSLRQGALSTNEKLFF; J: TRBJ1-4; size: once; V: TRBV11-3; D: TRBD1
DNA: TGTGCCAGCAGCGTAAGTTGGGGAACTGAAGCTTTCTTT; CDR3: CASSVSWGTEAFF; J: TRBJ1-1; size: few; V: TRBV9; D: -
DNA: TGTGCCAGCAGCTTAGTCAGAAGTGGCAATGAGCAGTTCTTC; CDR3: CASSLVRSGNEQFF; J: TRBJ2-1; size: -; V: TRBV7-2; D: -
DNA: TGTGCCAGCAGCCGTGGGGGTTTCCAGGAGACCCAGTACTTC; CDR3: CASSRGGFQETQYF; J: TRBJ2-5; size: -; V: TRBV6-6; D: -
DNA: TGCGCCAGCAGCTCTGGGACTTGGGCCGGGGAGCTGTTTTTT; CDR3: CASSSGTWAGELFF; J: TRBJ2-2; size: -; V: TRBV5-1; D: -
DNA: TGTGCCAGCAGTGACCTCACGCCCACCTCCTACGAGCAGTACTTC; CDR3: CASSDLTPTSYEQYF; J: TRBJ2-7; size: once; V: TRBV6-1; D: -
DNA: TGTGCCAGCAGCCAAATCGAAGGGATCTCCTACAATGAGCAGTTCTTC; CDR3: CASSQIEGISYNEQFF; J: TRBJ2-1; size: -; V: TRBV4-2; D: -
DNA: TGTGCCAGCACCGGACTAGCGGGATTGGGGAATGAGCAGTTCTTC; CDR3: CASTGLAGLGNEQFF; J: TRBJ2-1; size: -; V: TRBV19; D: TRBD2
DNA: TGTGCCAGCAGTTTATCGGGCCAAACCGGCGGGCAGTTCTTC; CDR3: CASSLSGQTGGQFF; J: TRBJ2-1; size: -; V: TRBV27; D: -
DNA: TGTGCCAGCTCACCCCAGGGACAGGACGTCGCAACTAATGAAAAACTGTTTTTT; CDR3: CASSPQGQDVATNEKLFF; J: TRBJ1-4; size: -; V: TRBV18; D: TRBD1
DNA: TGTGCCAGCAGTTCTAGCGGGAGCTCCCTTGGAGATACGCAGTATTTT; CDR3: CASSSSGSSLGDTQYF; J: TRBJ2-3; size: -; V: TRBV6-5; D: TRBD2
DNA: TGCGCCAGCAGCTCGTCCGGGACTAGCTACGAGCAGTACTTC; CDR3: CASSSSGTSYEQYF; J: TRBJ2-7; size: -; V: TRBV5-1; D: TRBD2
DNA: TGTGCCAGCAGGCTCGACAGGGGCTCCTACAATGAGCAGTTCTTC; CDR3: CASRLDRGSYNEQFF; J: TRBJ2-1; size: once; V: TRBV28; D: TRBD1
DNA: TGTGCCAGCAGCTCCCGTAGACAGGAAAACTATGGCTACACCTTC; CDR3: CASSSRRQENYGYTF; J: TRBJ1-2; size: -; V: TRBV5-5; D: -